This T cell receptor beta chain was retrieved from a study of cytomegalovirus exposure and HLA in healthy donors. Primers for the PCR totalled 60 Vbeta and 13 Jbeta. Method: immunoSEQ multiplex PCR; TCRdb's copy keeps in-frame clones and lacks some. The sample shows 150,000 to 200,000 clones, approximately 86% of them seen only once. In this sample, this clone turned up once. Its specificity is not known. Study conclusions and caveats: The study listed approximately 160 cytomegalovirus-associated TCR beta chains.

The CDR3 has 15 amino acids. The V segment lost 7 bases and the J segment 3 bases; nucleotides outside the gene matches: 8. The germline V gene encodes CDR1 MDHEN and CDR2 SYDVKM. The source material was PBMCs. This chain uses TRBV28 with TRBJ1-2, with 10 bases lining up with TRBD1. The clonotype was recovered from a boy aged 2 to 10 in good health and CMV-seronegative. The CDR3 nucleotides are TGTGCCAGCATTACGGGTGGACAGGGGGACTATGGCTACACCTTC. Translated, it gives CASITGGQGDYGYTF.